The source of this TCR beta chain is a study of Ad26.COV2.S vaccination and SARS-CoV-2 variants. V lost 2 bases and J lost 3, with 9 bases in between. The CDR3 extends over 13 amino acids. From germline, CDR1 is SQVTM and CDR2 ANQGSEA. Treatment: around 19 received Ad26.COV2.S at low or high dose, single or two shots; about five received placebo; per-sample allocation not given. Sampling was performed 63 days after the first vaccine or placebo injection. Produced via immunoSEQ multiplex PCR; TCRdb's table is partial and in-frame only. The repertoire includes roughly 420,000 clones, roughly nine tenths of them detected once, and approximately 2.5% sits in the top ten.

The V and J genes are TRBV29-1 and TRBJ2-3; D unclear. Here the sequenced sample was peripheral blood, taken in a trial of Ad26.COV2.S vaccine versus placebo. The TCR sequence derives from a person between 18 and 65 years old who received the Ad26.COV2.S COVID-19 vaccine or a placebo. The CDR3 DNA is TGCAGCGTTGAACACTTGTTAACAGATACGCAGTATTTT. Its protein product is CSVEHLLTDTQYF.